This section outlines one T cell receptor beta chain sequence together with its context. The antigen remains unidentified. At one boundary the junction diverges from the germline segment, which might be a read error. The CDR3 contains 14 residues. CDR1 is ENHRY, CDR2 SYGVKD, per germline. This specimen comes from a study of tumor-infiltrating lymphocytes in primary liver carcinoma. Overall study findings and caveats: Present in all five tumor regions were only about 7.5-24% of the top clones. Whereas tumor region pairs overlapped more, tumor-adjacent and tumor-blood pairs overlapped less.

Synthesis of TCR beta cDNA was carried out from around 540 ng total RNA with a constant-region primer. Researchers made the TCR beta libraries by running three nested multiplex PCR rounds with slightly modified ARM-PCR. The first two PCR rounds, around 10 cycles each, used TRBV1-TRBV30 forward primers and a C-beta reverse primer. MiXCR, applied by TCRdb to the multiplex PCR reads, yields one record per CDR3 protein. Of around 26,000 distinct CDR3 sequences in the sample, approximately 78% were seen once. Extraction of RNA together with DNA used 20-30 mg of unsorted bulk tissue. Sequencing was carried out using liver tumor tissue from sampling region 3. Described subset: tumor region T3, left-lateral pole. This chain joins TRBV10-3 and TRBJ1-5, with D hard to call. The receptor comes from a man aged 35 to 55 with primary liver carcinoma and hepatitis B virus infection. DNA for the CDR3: TGTGCCATCAGCGAGTATGAGGACGATCGGCCCCAGCATTTT. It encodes CAISEYEDDRPQHF.